Listed below are T cell receptor beta chains from one sample, sequenced in a study of cytomegalovirus exposure and HLA in healthy donors. Using immunoSEQ multiplex PCR, the repertoire was profiled, and TCRdb retains in-frame clones only, with some absent. The sample shows about 130,000 clones, about 79% of them seen only once. Sequences were obtained from PBMCs. These receptors were collected from a man aged 50-59 years in good health and CMV-seronegative. CDR3s include the opening cysteine and the closing phenylalanine or tryptophan. A D gene is named only where the DNA matches it firmly. Rows give clone size only sometimes, using once, few, many, or a class for an expanded clone.

>NA|TRBD1|TRBV9|TRBJ1-2
CASSVTGQGGYGYTF
TGTGCCAGCAGCGTGACGGGACAGGGGGGCTATGGCTACACCTTC
>NA|NA|TRBV5-6|TRBJ1-2
CASSLRERSGERSGYTF
TGTGCCAGCAGCTTGCGGGAAAGGTCGGGGGAGAGAAGTGGCTACACCTTC
>NA|NA|TRBV15|TRBJ1-1
CATSRDKASGGAFF
TGTGCCACCAGCAGAGATAAGGCGTCGGGAGGAGCTTTCTTT
>NA|NA|TRBV7-3|TRBJ1-2
CASSPDSGGYTF
TGTGCCAGCAGCCCCGACAGTGGGGGCTACACCTTC
>few|TRBD1|TRBV2|TRBJ1-5
CASRQGANQPQHF
TGTGCCAGCCGACAGGGGGCAAATCAGCCCCAGCATTTT
>few|NA|TRBV9|TRBJ1-6
CASSGDFGNSPLHF
TGTGCCAGCAGCGGGGACTTTGGGAATTCACCCCTCCACTTT
>NA|TRBD1|TRBV5-1|TRBJ1-3
CASSSGQDSGNTIYF
TGCGCCAGCAGCTCCGGACAGGACTCTGGAAACACCATATATTTT
>NA|NA|TRBV11-2|TRBJ1-6
CASSLGTGIVYSPLHF
TGTGCCAGCAGCTTAGGGACGGGGATAGTCTATTCACCCCTCCACTTT
>NA|NA|TRBV27|TRBJ2-7
CASSLVGRDSYEQYF
TGTGCCAGCAGTTTGGTCGGCAGGGACTCCTACGAGCAGTACTTC
>NA|TRBD1|TRBV28|TRBJ1-1
CASRPQGAGTEAFF
TGTGCCAGCAGGCCCCAGGGGGCCGGCACTGAAGCTTTCTTT
>NA|NA|TRBV7-9|TRBJ1-1
CASSLGVTAAFF
TGTGCCAGCAGCTTAGGGGTGACAGCAGCTTTCTTT
>few|NA|TRBV19|TRBJ2-1
CASSISRAPYNEQFF
TGTGCCAGTAGTATCTCCAGGGCCCCCTACAATGAGCAGTTCTTC
>NA|TRBD2|TRBV10-3|TRBJ2-5
CATQLAGGPKETQYF
TGTGCCACGCAACTAGCGGGGGGGCCGAAAGAGACCCAGTACTTC
>NA|NA|TRBV9|TRBJ1-6
CASSASIGMAAAENSPLHF
TGTGCCAGCAGCGCTTCGATCGGGATGGCAGCCGCTGAGAATTCACCCCTCCACTTT
>NA|NA|TRBV10-1|TRBJ1-6
CASSDDPGSLHF
TGCGCCAGCAGTGACGACCCCGGGTCACTCCACTTT
>NA|NA|TRBV28|TRBJ1-3
CASTGGQSSGNTIYF
TGTGCCAGCACTGGAGGACAGAGCTCTGGAAACACCATATATTTT
>NA|TRBD1|TRBV7-9|TRBJ2-7
CASSTPGTANEQYF
TGTGCCAGCAGCACCCCCGGGACAGCGAACGAGCAGTACTTC
>NA|NA|TRBV7-9|TRBJ1-2
CSSTRQDNYGYTF
TGTTCCAGCACCAGACAGGACAACTATGGCTACACCTTC
>NA|NA|TRBV29-1|TRBJ1-5
CSVVGAGLNQPQHF
TGCAGCGTTGTGGGGGCAGGCCTCAATCAGCCCCAGCATTTT
>few|TRBD1|TRBV9|TRBJ2-1
CASSNTGDDEQFF
TGTGCCAGCAGCAATACAGGGGATGATGAGCAGTTCTTC
>NA|TRBD1|TRBV19|TRBJ2-3
CASSGDRGDTQYF
TGTGCCAGTAGTGGGGACAGGGGAGATACGCAGTATTTT
>NA|NA|TRBV18|TRBJ1-5
CASSPGGNQPQHF
TGTGCCAGCTCACCGGGCGGCAATCAGCCCCAGCATTTT
>NA|NA|TRBV25-1|TRBJ1-1
CASSAMAEGGTEAFF
TGTGCCAGCAGTGCGATGGCGGAGGGAGGCACTGAAGCTTTCTTT
>NA|NA|TRBV9|TRBJ1-2
CASNSGWGIQGSYGYTF
TGTGCCAGCAACTCCGGGTGGGGCATTCAGGGTTCCTATGGCTACACCTTC
>NA|TRBD2|TRBV5-1|TRBJ2-3
CASSPPERGRGDTQYF
TGCGCCAGCAGCCCCCCGGAGCGGGGGCGGGGAGATACGCAGTATTTT
>NA|TRBD1|TRBV6-4|TRBJ1-1
CASSAQGQNTEAFF
TGTGCCAGCAGCGCACAGGGGCAGAACACTGAAGCTTTCTTT
>NA|NA|TRBV7-9|TRBJ1-1
CSSSPRQTLNTEAFF
TGTTCCAGCAGCCCCAGACAGACACTGAACACTGAAGCTTTCTTT
>NA|NA|TRBV27|TRBJ1-4
CASSRKRGEKLFF
TGTGCCAGCAGTCGGAAGCGGGGTGAAAAACTGTTTTTT
>NA|TRBD1|TRBV6-1|TRBJ2-2
CASSADRGAGELFF
TGTGCCAGCAGTGCCGACAGGGGGGCCGGGGAGCTGTTTTTT
>NA|NA|TRBV29-1|TRBJ1-2
CSVEMNSYGYTF
TGCAGCGTTGAAATGAACAGCTATGGCTACACCTTC
>NA|TRBD1|TRBV4-1|TRBJ1-1
CASSHPEVGGAFAFF
TGCGCCAGCAGCCACCCCGAGGTAGGGGGCGCGTTCGCTTTCTTT
>NA|NA|TRBV29-1|TRBJ2-2
CSVVSGTGELFF
TGCAGCGTTGTCTCAGGGACCGGGGAGCTGTTTTTT
>NA|NA|TRBV2|TRBJ1-1
CASNWDTPTEAFF
TGTGCCAGCAATTGGGACACCCCCACTGAAGCTTTCTTT
>NA|NA|TRBV4-1|TRBJ1-5
CASSYQSGNQPQHF
TGCGCCAGCAGCTATCAGTCCGGCAATCAGCCCCAGCATTTT
>NA|NA|TRBV15|TRBJ1-5
CATSRPPQGTQPQHF
TGTGCCACCAGCCGACCACCACAGGGAACTCAGCCCCAGCATTTT
>NA|NA|TRBV6-5|TRBJ1-2
CASGEEGLGLYGHTF
TGTGCCAGCGGGGAAGAGGGTTTAGGACTATATGGCCACACCTTC
>once|NA|TRBV19|TRBJ1-2
CASSSTPREDGYTF
TGTGCCAGTAGTTCCACCCCCCGGGAGGACGGCTACACCTTC
>once|TRBD2|TRBV4-2|TRBJ2-3
CASSQETRRGGLQADTQYF
TGTGCCAGCAGCCAAGAAACTAGGCGGGGGGGCCTCCAGGCAGATACGCAGTATTTT
>NA|TRBD1|TRBV7-3|TRBJ2-3
CASSPTGDRWAQYF
TGTGCCAGCAGCCCAACGGGGGACAGGTGGGCGCAGTATTTT
>once|NA|TRBV11-1|TRBJ1-6
CASSLNGRNSPLHF
TGTGCCAGCAGCTTAAATGGCAGAAATTCACCCCTCCACTTT
>once|NA|TRBV6-1|TRBJ1-4
CASMRGPNEKLFF
TGTGCCAGCATGAGAGGCCCCAATGAAAAACTGTTTTTT
>NA|NA|TRBV10-3|TRBJ2-7
CAISAGYEQYF
TGTGCCATCAGTGCGGGCTACGAGCAGTACTTC